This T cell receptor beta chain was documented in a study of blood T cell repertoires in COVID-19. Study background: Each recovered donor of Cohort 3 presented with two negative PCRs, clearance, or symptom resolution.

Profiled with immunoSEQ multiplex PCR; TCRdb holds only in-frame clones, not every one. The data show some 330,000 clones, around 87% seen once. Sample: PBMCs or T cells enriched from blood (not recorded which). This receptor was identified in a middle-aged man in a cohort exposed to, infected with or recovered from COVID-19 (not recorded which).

The CDR3 is CASSLQGAGNSPLHF. The CDR3 DNA follows: TGTGCCAGCAGCTTACAGGGGGCAGGGAATTCACCCCTCCACTTT. The chain carries TRBV7-3 and TRBJ1-6, with 8 bases matching TRBD1. The CDR3 is 15 amino acids. J lost 7 bases, V lost 2 bases, and 4 bases had no gene match. The germline gives CDR1 SGHTA, CDR2 FQGTGA. Complete variable domain (other parts from reference TRBV7-3 and TRBJ1-6): GAGVSQTPSNKVTEKGKYVELRCDPISGHTALYWYRQSLGQGPEFLIYFQGTGAADDSGLPNDRFFAVRPEGSVSTLKIQRTERGDSAVYLCASSLQGAGNSPLHFGNGTRLTVT.